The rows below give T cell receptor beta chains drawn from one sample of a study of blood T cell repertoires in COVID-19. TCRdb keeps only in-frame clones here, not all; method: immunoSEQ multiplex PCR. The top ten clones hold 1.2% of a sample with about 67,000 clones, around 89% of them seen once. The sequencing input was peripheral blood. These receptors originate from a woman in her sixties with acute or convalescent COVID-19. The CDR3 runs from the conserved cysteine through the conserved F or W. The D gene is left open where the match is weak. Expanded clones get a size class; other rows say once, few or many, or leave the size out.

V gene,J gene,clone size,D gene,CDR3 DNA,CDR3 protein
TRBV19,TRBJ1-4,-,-,TGTGCCAGTAGTACACTACGTCTCGGTGAAAAACTGTTTTTT,CASSTLRLGEKLFF
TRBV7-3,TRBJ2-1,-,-,TGTGCCAGCACCCCTCGCCCGAGCTCCTACAATGAGCAGTTCTTC,CASTPRPSSYNEQFF
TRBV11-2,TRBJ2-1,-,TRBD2,TGTGCCAGCAGCTTAGAAGGCGGGAGGAACGGTGAGCAGTTCTTC,CASSLEGGRNGEQFF
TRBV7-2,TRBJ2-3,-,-,TGTGCCAGCAGCTTATTGGGGGCCGGGAGCACAGATACGCAGTATTTT,CASSLLGAGSTDTQYF
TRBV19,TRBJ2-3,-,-,TGTGCCAGTACTGGGACAAAGAACCCAGATACGCAGTATTTT,CASTGTKNPDTQYF
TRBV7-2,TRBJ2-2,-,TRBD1,TGTGCCAGCAGCAGGGACAGCGCGAACACCGGGGAGCTGTTTTTT,CASSRDSANTGELFF
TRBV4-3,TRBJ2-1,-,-,TGCGCCAGCAGCCAAGACAGGGCGGGGTACAATGAGCAGTTCTTC,CASSQDRAGYNEQFF
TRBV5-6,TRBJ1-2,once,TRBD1,TGTGCCAGCAGCTTGGGGGACAGCTTCTATGGCTACACCTTC,CASSLGDSFYGYTF
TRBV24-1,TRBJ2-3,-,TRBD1,TGTGCCACCCGGGGACAGGGTACAGATACGCAGTATTTT,CATRGQGTDTQYF
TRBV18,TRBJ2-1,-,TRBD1,TGTGCCAGCTCACTATGGACAGGGGGATCGTACAATGAGCAGTTCTTC,CASSLWTGGSYNEQFF
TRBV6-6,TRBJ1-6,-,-,TGTGCCAGCAGTTACGGGCAGGGGTTCGGTTCACCCCTCCACTTT,CASSYGQGFGSPLHF